The clone carrying this T cell receptor beta chain has a handful of counts. Its specificity is not known. This sample was included in a study of T-cell memory formation after mild COVID-19. Study details: TCR clustering was largely donor specific. The study, taken as a whole, reports: From day 15 to 85, contracting clones were balanced between CD4 and CD8, whereas later expanders leaned toward CD4+. Pre-infection memory harbored some responding clones, suggesting cross-reactive memory joined.

The CDR3 length is 12 residues. CDR1 and CDR2 from the germline V gene are MNHEY and SVGEGT. Trimming cost V 7 bases and J 1 base, with 7 bases left between them. Amplification by 5'RACE using constant-segment primers produced TCR alpha and TCR beta cDNA libraries that carried sample barcodes and UMIs. One entry per CDR3 protein, called by TCRdb with MiXCR from the 5' RACE reads. This sample carries approximately 260,000 distinct CDR3 sequences, approximately 15% of them seen once, and the ten largest clones take roughly a fifth. This chain links TRBV6-2 or TRBV6-3 with TRBJ1-2; D not certain. Specimen: PBMCs or a T cell subset sorted from them (not recorded which). This sequence originates from a man younger than 30 who had mild COVID-19 (a few samples of this study predate the infection). Cell type and time point are not known. The CDR3 region is CASTDNNYGYTF. The CDR3, as DNA: TGTGCCAGCACCGACAATAACTATGGCTACACCTTC.